These 27 T cell receptor beta chains originate from one sample sequenced in a study of cytomegalovirus exposure and HLA in healthy donors. The PCR made use of 60 Vbeta and 13 Jbeta primers. Data came from immunoSEQ multiplex PCR; TCRdb stores just in-frame clones and leaves some out. The sample data list roughly 220,000 clones. Material: PBMCs. The receptors derive from a girl aged 2-10 years in good health and CMV-seropositive.

The chain carries TRBV15 and TRBJ2-5, with 7 nucleotides matching TRBD1. CDR3 length equals 15 residues. V lost 5 bases to trimming and J lost 3 bases; unmatched junction nucleotides: 9. Germline V gene data show CDR1 as LNHNV and CDR2 as YYDKDF (reference sequence). CDR3 sequence: CATSRTGRTEETQYF. The CDR3 DNA is TGTGCCACCAGCCGGACAGGACGAACGGAAGAGACCCAGTACTTC.

The chain employs TRBV9 and TRBJ2-7; D is ambiguous. The CDR3 loop spans 14 amino acids. CDR1 and CDR2 from the germline V gene are SGDLS and YYNGEE. V gave up 0 bases and J gave up 3 bases, with 10 bases separating them. The CDR3 region has the DNA TGTGCCAGCAGCGTAGGTCTGACTGGCTACGAGCAGTACTTC. This translates into CASSVGLTGYEQYF.

V and J are TRBV5-1 and TRBJ2-7, with a tentative D call TRBD2 (5 bases). There are 15 residues in the CDR3. CDR1 and CDR2 (germline): SGHRS, YFSETQ. V was cut by 0 bases and J by 2 bases, with 12 bases left in between. The CDR3 DNA reads TGCGCCAGCAGCTTGGGTTTAGCGCAGGCCTACGAGCAGTACTTC. Translated, it gives CASSLGLAQAYEQYF.

This chain uses TRBV19 with TRBJ2-7; 12 positions agree with TRBD1. V was pared by 6 bases and J by 3 bases, with 6 bases of the junction left unmatched. There are 15 residues in the CDR3. The germline V gene has CDR1 LNHDA and CDR2 SQIVND (reference sequence). The CDR3 loop reads CASSPGQGAVYEQYF. The CDR3 DNA follows: TGTGCCAGTAGCCCGGGACAGGGGGCTGTCTACGAGCAGTACTTC.

This chain connects TRBV15 to TRBJ1-1; TRBD1 matches 8 bases. V was pared by 9 bases and J by 4 bases, with 19 bases of the junction left unmatched. This CDR3 has 17 amino acids. Germline values: CDR1 LNHNV, CDR2 YYDKDF (reference sequence). The CDR3, as DNA: TGTGCCACTGCTCCGGAGGAGAGTACAGGGGGTAGCACTGAAGCTTTCTTT. This translates into CATAPEESTGGSTEAFF.

The chain combines TRBV7-9 with TRBJ2-1; 7 bases align to TRBD2. CDR3 length: 15 amino acids. Losses at the gene ends were 7 bases for V and 4 bases for J; bases not matched to a gene: 10. CDR1 SEHNR and CDR2 FQNEAQ come from the germline V gene (reference sequence). The CDR3, as DNA: TGTGCCAGCACTCTGGTTGGGCGGGGGTACAATGAGCAGTTCTTC. It specifies CASTLVGRGYNEQFF.

The J gene is TRBJ2-2, the V gene TRBV11-2; TRBD1 aligns across 7 bases. V lost 4 bases to trimming and J lost 4 bases; unmatched junction nucleotides: 6. Germline V gene lookup returns CDR1 SGHAT and CDR2 FQNNGV. The CDR3 spans 15 residues. The CDR3 DNA reads as TGTGCCAGCAGCTCCGACAGGGCGGGCACCGGGGAGCTGTTTTTT. This encodes CASSSDRAGTGELFF.

The chain employs TRBV28 and TRBJ2-5; TRBD1 aligns across 11 bases. Trimming removed 5 bases from V and 4 bases from J; junction bases left unmatched: 6. Germline CDR1 reads MDHEN; CDR2 reads SYDVKM. The CDR3 contains 15 residues. This CDR3 reads CASSKRTGGGETQYF. For the CDR3, the DNA is TGTGCCAGCAGTAAGCGGACAGGGGGCGGAGAGACCCAGTACTTC.

The chain has TRBV18 and TRBJ2-5, with D perhaps matching TRBD1 (5 bases). The CDR3 is 13 amino acids. The germline CDR1 and CDR2 sequences are KGHSH and LQKENI. The ends were cut back, 5 bases at V and 7 bases at J, with 14 bases in the middle. The CDR3 spells CASSMTVEGTQYF. CDR3 bases: TGTGCCAGCTCAATGACAGTTGAAGGGACCCAGTACTTC.

The rearrangement joins TRBV7-2 to TRBJ2-7, with 16 positions matching TRBD2. Germline loops: CDR1 SGHTA, CDR2 FQGNSA. CDR3 size: 17 residues. Trimming cost V 5 bases and J 7 bases; bases outside gene matches: 11. The CDR3: CASSPGTSGRAGIEQYF. For the CDR3, the DNA is TGTGCCAGCAGCCCAGGGACTAGCGGGAGGGCCGGGATAGAGCAGTACTTC.

The CDR3 is CASSARLAGGETQYF. The CDR3 coding sequence is TGTGCCAGCAGTGCGAGACTAGCGGGAGGAGAGACCCAGTACTTC. J is TRBJ2-5 and V is TRBV2, with 13 bases fitting TRBD2. This CDR3 is built from 15 residues. The V gene's germline CDR1 is SNHLY and CDR2 FYNNEI. With 4 bases clipped from V and 4 bases from J, the junction kept 3 bases outside the gene matches.

The chain combines TRBV19 with TRBJ2-3; TRBD2 matches at 11 bases. Germline values: CDR1 LNHDA, CDR2 SQIVND (reference sequence). This CDR3 has 16 amino acids. Germline trimming cut 6 bases from V and 3 bases from J; bases unmatched to any gene: 8. The CDR3 loop reads CASRPSGGSRTDTQYF. The CDR3 coding sequence is TGTGCCAGTAGACCTAGCGGGGGGAGTCGGACAGATACGCAGTATTTT.

CDR3 protein: CASSLGGTSGGPAYEQYF. The CDR3 coding sequence is TGTGCCAGCAGTTTAGGGGGGACTAGCGGAGGACCCGCCTACGAGCAGTACTTC. The chain links TRBV27 to TRBJ2-7, with TRBD2 matching over 11 bases. This CDR3 is built from 18 residues. Germline V gene lookup returns CDR1 MNHEY and CDR2 SMNVEV (reference sequence). J was trimmed by 2 bases and V by 2 bases; bases with no gene match: 11.

CDR3 residues: CSFARPGGIEQYF. The CDR3 nucleotides are TGCAGCTTCGCGCGGCCAGGGGGCATCGAGCAGTACTTC. This chain links TRBV29-1 with TRBJ2-7; 8 bases are shared with TRBD1. V shed 8 bases, J shed 6 bases, and the junction held 12 bases outside the gene matches. The CDR3 consists of 13 residues. Germline V lookup: CDR1 SQVTM, CDR2 ANQGSEA.

V is TRBV5-4 and J is TRBJ2-1; 7 bases are shared with TRBD2. V shed 1 base and J 0 bases; nucleotides not matched to a gene: 7. CDR1 is SGHNT, CDR2 YYREEE, per germline (reference sequence). The CDR3 length is 17 residues. CDR3 protein: CASSLRLAASSYNEQFF. The DNA for the CDR3 is TGTGCCAGCAGCTTGAGGCTAGCGGCCAGCTCCTACAATGAGCAGTTCTTC.

This chain joins TRBV5-4 and TRBJ2-1; 8 bases match TRBD1. Losses at the gene ends were 3 bases for V and 9 bases for J; bases not matched to a gene: 8. Germline V gene data show CDR1 as SGHNT and CDR2 as YYREEE (reference sequence). The CDR3 totals 14 residues. Written as DNA, the CDR3 is TGTGCCAGCAGCTACTACCTACAGGGGGGTGAGCAGTTCTTC. Encoded protein: CASSYYLQGGEQFF. The full variable domain, completed using reference TRBV5-4 and TRBJ2-1, is ETGVTQSPTHLIKTRGQQVTLRCSSQSGHNTVSWYQQALGQGPQFIFQYYREEENGRGNFPPRFSGLQFPNYSSELNVNALELDDSALYLCASSYYLQGGEQFFGPGTRLTVL.

The V call is TRBV29-1, the J call TRBJ1-2, with D perhaps TRBD1 (5 bases). The CDR3 covers 14 residues. With 0 bases removed from V and 6 bases from J, the gap between germline ends came to 14 bases. Germline V CDR1 and CDR2: SQVTM, ANQGSEA. CDR3 nucleotides: TGCAGCGTTGAAGATCAAGTAGGGGCAGATGGCTACACCTTC. It codes for CSVEDQVGADGYTF. The full variable domain, rest sourced from reference TRBV29-1 and TRBJ1-2, is SAVISQKPSRDICQRGTSLTIQCQVDSQVTMMFWYRQQPGQSLTLIATANQGSEATYESGFVIDKFPISRPNLTFSTLTVSNMSPEDSSIYLCSVEDQVGADGYTFGSGTRLTVV.

The chain recombines TRBV29-1 with TRBJ1-3, with unresolved D. The CDR3 extends over 12 amino acids. The V gene's germline CDR1 is SQVTM and CDR2 ANQGSEA. Trimming removed 1 base from V and 4 bases from J, with 5 bases in between. CDR3 loop: CSVEGPGNTIYF. CDR3 in DNA: TGCAGCGTTGAAGGGCCAGGAAACACCATATATTTT.

J is TRBJ2-3 and V is TRBV29-1; 7 bases align to TRBD1. The germline V gene encodes CDR1 SQVTM and CDR2 ANQGSEA. The CDR3 loop spans 12 amino acids. J was trimmed by 5 bases and V by 5 bases; bases with no gene match: 4. CDR3 nucleotide sequence: TGCAGCGTTAGTAGGGGGCAAGATACGCAGTATTTT. It codes for CSVSRGQDTQYF.

V and J are TRBV9 and TRBJ1-1; maybe TRBD1 (5 bases). The length of the CDR3 is 16 residues. The V end was cut by 4 bases, the J end by 0 bases, with 16 bases between. In germline, CDR1 is SGDLS, CDR2 YYNGEE. The CDR3: CASSLRPVDMNTEAFF. CDR3 sequence (DNA): TGTGCCAGCAGCCTCCGACCTGTGGACATGAACACTGAAGCTTTCTTT. Full variable domain (rest looked up from reference TRBV9 and TRBJ1-1): DSGVTQTPKHLITATGQRVTLRCSPRSGDLSVYWYQQSLDQGLQFLIQYYNGEERAKGNILERFSAQQFPDLHSELNLSSLELGDSALYFCASSLRPVDMNTEAFFGQGTRLTVV.

The chain recombines TRBV25-1 with TRBJ1-1; D gene ambiguous. Germline V gene lookup returns CDR1 MGHDK and CDR2 SYGVNS. The V and J ends lost 8 bases and 1 base respectively, with 17 bases between them. The CDR3 has 15 residues. CDR3: CASRGVATANTEAFF. CDR3 DNA sequence: TGTGCCAGCCGAGGAGTAGCGACGGCGAACACTGAAGCTTTCTTT.

In DNA form, the CDR3 reads TGTGCCAGCAGCCAAGATAGCGGGAGCTACAATGAGCAGTTCTTC. As protein: CASSQDSGSYNEQFF. This sequence joins TRBV4-2 and TRBJ2-1, with 9 bases fitting TRBD2. The CDR3 extends over 15 amino acids. Losses at the gene ends were 0 bases for V and 3 bases for J; bases not matched to a gene: 0. Germline loops: CDR1 LGHNA, CDR2 YNFKEQ.

This sequence joins TRBV28 and TRBJ1-5; 9 bases are shared with TRBD1. Germline V CDR1 and CDR2: MDHEN, SYDVKM. This CDR3 has 14 residues. The junction had 6 bases not matched to a gene; V was cut back by 6 bases and J by 6 bases. The CDR3, as DNA: TGTGCCAGCAGCGAAGGACAGGGGCTTCAGCCCCAGCATTTT. Translating it yields CASSEGQGLQPQHF.

The genes are TRBV27 and TRBJ2-7, with TRBD1 matching 7 bases. The CDR3 is 13 residues long. Trimming removed 3 bases from V and 2 bases from J; junction bases left unmatched: 1. In germline, CDR1 is MNHEY, CDR2 SMNVEV (reference sequence). The CDR3 loop reads CASSFGQAYEQYF. DNA of the CDR3: TGTGCCAGCAGTTTTGGACAGGCCTACGAGCAGTACTTC.

J is TRBJ2-1 and V is TRBV7-3; 7 bases agree with TRBD2. The CDR3 is made up of 15 amino acids. Looked up from germline, CDR1 is SGHTA and CDR2 is FQGTGA. Trimming removed 5 bases from V and 4 bases from J; junction bases left unmatched: 8. DNA of the CDR3: TGTGCCAGCAGCCCTAGACTAGCCAATTACAATGAGCAGTTCTTC. Its translation is CASSPRLANYNEQFF.

The chain employs TRBV5-4 and TRBJ2-1; possibly TRBD2 for D (6 bases). Germline lookup yields CDR1 SGHNT and CDR2 YYREEE (reference sequence). The CDR3 totals 16 residues. V lost 1 base to trimming and J lost 1 base, with 12 bases between them. The CDR3 DNA sequence: TGTGCCAGCAGCTTGTCGCGGGACTCGTCCTACAATGAGCAGTTCTTC. Protein sequence: CASSLSRDSSYNEQFF.

This sequence joins TRBV5-1 and TRBJ2-3; 10 bases fit TRBD2. With 6 bases clipped from V and 8 bases from J, the junction kept 12 bases outside the gene matches. The CDR3 has 15 residues. Germline V gives CDR1 SGHRS, CDR2 YFSETQ. The CDR3 bases are TGCGCCAGCACCGTAGCGGGAGGCTCCCAAGGTACGCAGTATTTT. Translated, it gives CASTVAGGSQGTQYF.